The clone carrying this TCR beta chain was seen a single time. Its specificity is unknown. This entry belongs to a study of cytomegalovirus exposure and HLA in healthy donors. Study observations and caveats: The study assumed roughly uniform donor sequencing depth for presence/absence analyses. Researchers catalogued 164 TCR beta chains as cytomegalovirus-associated.

A multiplex PCR was run with 60 Vbeta primers and 13 Jbeta primers. In the authors' methods: About 11 million of tens of millions of unique TCR beta chains were shared, per a later count. The assay was immunoSEQ multiplex PCR, and TCRdb's table has in-frame clones only and misses some. The V and J calls and clone size were taken over from that table, and D and trimming were inferred from the DNA. The sample has 95,000 to 110,000 clones; less than 80% are singletons. Germline CDR1 LNHDA, CDR2 SQIVND (reference sequence). The CDR3 loop spans 14 amino acids. V was clipped by 9 bases and J by 4 bases, with 18 bases between them. Unrecorded immune exposures were likely, despite nominal health at sampling.

Input material: PBMCs. The sequence was collected from a man in his thirties or forties in good health and CMV-seronegative. The chain links TRBV19 to TRBJ1-2, with D perhaps matching TRBD1 (5 bases). The CDR3 here is CASSQRGLAYGYTF. Here the CDR3 DNA reads TGTGCCAGCTCCCAGCGGGGCTTGGCCTATGGCTACACCTTC.